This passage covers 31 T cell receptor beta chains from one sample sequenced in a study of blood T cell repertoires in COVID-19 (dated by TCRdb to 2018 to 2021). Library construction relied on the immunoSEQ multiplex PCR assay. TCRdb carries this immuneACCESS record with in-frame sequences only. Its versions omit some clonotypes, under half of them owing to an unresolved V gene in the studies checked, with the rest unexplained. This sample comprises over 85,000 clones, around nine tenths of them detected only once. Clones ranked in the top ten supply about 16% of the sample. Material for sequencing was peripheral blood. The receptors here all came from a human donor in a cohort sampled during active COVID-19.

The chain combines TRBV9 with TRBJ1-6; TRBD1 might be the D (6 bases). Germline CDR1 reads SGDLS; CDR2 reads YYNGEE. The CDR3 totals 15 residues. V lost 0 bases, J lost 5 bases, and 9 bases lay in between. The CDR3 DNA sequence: TGTGCCAGCAGCGTAGACAGGGCTGATAATTCACCCCTCCACTTT. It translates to CASSVDRADNSPLHF. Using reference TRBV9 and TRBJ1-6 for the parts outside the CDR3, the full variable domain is DSGVTQTPKHLITATGQRVTLRCSPRSGDLSVYWYQQSLDQGLQFLIQYYNGEERAKGNILERFSAQQFPDLHSELNLSSLELGDSALYFCASSVDRADNSPLHFGNGTRLTVT.

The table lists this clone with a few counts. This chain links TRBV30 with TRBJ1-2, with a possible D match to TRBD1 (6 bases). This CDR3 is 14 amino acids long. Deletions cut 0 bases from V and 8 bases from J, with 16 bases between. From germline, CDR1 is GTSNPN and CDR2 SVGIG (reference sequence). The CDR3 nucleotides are TGTGCCTGGAGTGTAGGGCCAGGGGCAGGAGGCTACACCTTC. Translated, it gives CAWSVGPGAGGYTF.

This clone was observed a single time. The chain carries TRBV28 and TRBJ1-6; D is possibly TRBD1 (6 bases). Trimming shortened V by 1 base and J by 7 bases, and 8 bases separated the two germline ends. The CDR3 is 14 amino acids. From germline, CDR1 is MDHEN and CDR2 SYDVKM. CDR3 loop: CASSLSRGNSPLHF. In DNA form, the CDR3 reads TGTGCCAGCAGTTTATCTAGGGGGAATTCACCCCTCCACTTT.

This CDR3 is CASSPEGSGANVLTF. The CDR3 DNA reads as TGCGCCAGCAGCCCGGAGGGCTCTGGGGCCAACGTCCTGACTTTC. The genes are TRBV5-1 and TRBJ2-6; tentative D call: TRBD2 (6 bases). The CDR3 runs to 15 residues. Germline CDR1 reads SGHRS; CDR2 reads YFSETQ. Trimming took 4 bases from V and 0 from J, leaving 8 bases between them.

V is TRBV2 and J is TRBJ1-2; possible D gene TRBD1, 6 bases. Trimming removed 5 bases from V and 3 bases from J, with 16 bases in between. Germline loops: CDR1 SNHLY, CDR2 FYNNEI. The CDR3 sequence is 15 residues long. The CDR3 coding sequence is TGTGCCAGCAGTTCACCTTGGACAGTCTACTATGGCTACACCTTC. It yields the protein CASSSPWTVYYGYTF. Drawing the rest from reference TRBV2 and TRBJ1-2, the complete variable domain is EPEVTQTPSHQVTQMGQEVILRCVPISNHLYFYWYRQILGQKVEFLVSFYNNEISEKSEIFDDQFSVERPDGSNFTLKIRSTKLEDSAMYFCASSSPWTVYYGYTFGSGTRLTVV.

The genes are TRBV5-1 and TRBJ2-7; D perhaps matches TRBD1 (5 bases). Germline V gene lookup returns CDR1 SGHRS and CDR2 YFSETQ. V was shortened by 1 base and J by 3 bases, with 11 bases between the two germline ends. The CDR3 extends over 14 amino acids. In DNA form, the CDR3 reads TGCGCCAGCAGCTTGAACCTAGGGGACTACGAGCAGTACTTC. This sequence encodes CASSLNLGDYEQYF.

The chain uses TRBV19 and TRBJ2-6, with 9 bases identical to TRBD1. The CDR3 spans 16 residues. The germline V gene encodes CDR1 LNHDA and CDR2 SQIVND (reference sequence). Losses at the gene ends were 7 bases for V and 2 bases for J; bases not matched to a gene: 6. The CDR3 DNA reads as TGTGCCAGTATCGACAGGGGGTTACCTGGGGCCAACGTCCTGACTTTC. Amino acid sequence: CASIDRGLPGANVLTF.

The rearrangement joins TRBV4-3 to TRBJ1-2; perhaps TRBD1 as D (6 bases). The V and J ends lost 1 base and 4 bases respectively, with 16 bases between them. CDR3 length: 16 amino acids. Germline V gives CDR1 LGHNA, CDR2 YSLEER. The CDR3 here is CASSQGARGFSYGYTF. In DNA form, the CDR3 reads TGCGCCAGCAGCCAAGGGGCCAGGGGATTTAGCTATGGCTACACCTTC.

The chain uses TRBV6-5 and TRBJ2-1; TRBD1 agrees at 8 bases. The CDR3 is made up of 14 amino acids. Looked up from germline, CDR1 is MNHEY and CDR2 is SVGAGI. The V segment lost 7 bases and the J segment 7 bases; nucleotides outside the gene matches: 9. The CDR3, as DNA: TGTGCCAGCATCGAGGCAGGGGGCGCGAATGAGCAGTTCTTC. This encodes CASIEAGGANEQFF.

The CDR3 loop is CASSLGSLALGYTF. CDR3 nucleotide sequence: TGTGCCAGCAGTTTAGGGAGCCTGGCGCTAGGCTACACCTTC. The chain carries TRBV28 and TRBJ1-2; D gene ambiguous. This CDR3 has 14 amino acids. Germline V gene sequence: CDR1 MDHEN, CDR2 SYDVKM. V was pared by 2 bases and J by 8 bases, with 15 bases between.

In DNA, the CDR3 is TGTGCCAGCAGCGGTCAGGGCATCATCTACGAGCAGTACTTC. This sequence encodes CASSGQGIIYEQYF. This chain joins TRBV7-2 and TRBJ2-7; D may be TRBD1 (5 bases). V was cut by 5 bases and J by 3 bases, with 14 bases left in between. CDR1 is SGHTA, CDR2 FQGNSA, per germline. CDR3 length equals 14 residues.

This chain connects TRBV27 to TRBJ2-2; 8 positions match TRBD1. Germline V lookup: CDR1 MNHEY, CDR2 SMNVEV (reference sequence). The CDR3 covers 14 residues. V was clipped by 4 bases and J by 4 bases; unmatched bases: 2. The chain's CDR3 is CASSSDRGTGELFF. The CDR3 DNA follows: TGTGCCAGCAGTTCCGACAGGGGCACCGGGGAGCTGTTTTTT.

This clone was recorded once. The CDR3 region has the DNA TGTGCCACCAGTGAACGCGGGAGTAGCTCCTACAATGAGCAGTTCTTC. It specifies CATSERGSSSYNEQFF. This rearrangement joins TRBV24-1 to TRBJ2-1; 7 bases agree with TRBD2. J lost 0 bases, V lost 4 bases, and 5 bases had no gene match. Germline V gene sequence: CDR1 KGHDR, CDR2 SFDVKD. CDR3 size: 16 residues.

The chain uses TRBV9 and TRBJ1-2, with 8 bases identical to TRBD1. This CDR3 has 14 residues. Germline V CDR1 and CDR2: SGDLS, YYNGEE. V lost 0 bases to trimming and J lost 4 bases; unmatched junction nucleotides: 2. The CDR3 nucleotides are TGTGCCAGCAGCGTAGAACAGGGGGGCTATGGCTACACCTTC. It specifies CASSVEQGGYGYTF.

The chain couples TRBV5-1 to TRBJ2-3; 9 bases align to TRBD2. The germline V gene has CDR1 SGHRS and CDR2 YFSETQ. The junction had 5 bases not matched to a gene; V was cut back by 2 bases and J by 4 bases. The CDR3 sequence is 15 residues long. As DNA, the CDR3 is TGCGCCAGCAGCTTAGCAGCGGGGGGCCCAGATACGCAGTATTTT. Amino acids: CASSLAAGGPDTQYF.

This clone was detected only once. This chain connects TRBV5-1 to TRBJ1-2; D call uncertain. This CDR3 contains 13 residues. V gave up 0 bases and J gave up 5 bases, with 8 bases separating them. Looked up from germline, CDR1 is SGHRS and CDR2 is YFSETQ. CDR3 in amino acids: CASSLDAGYGYTF. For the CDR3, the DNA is TGCGCCAGCAGCTTGGATGCGGGGTATGGCTACACCTTC.

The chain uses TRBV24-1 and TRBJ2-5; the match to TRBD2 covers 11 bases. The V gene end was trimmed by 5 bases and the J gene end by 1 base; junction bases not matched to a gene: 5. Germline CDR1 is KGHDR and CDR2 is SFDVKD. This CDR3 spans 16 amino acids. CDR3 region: CATSGTSGSFQETQYF. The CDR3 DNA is TGTGCCACCAGTGGTACTAGCGGGAGCTTCCAAGAGACCCAGTACTTC.

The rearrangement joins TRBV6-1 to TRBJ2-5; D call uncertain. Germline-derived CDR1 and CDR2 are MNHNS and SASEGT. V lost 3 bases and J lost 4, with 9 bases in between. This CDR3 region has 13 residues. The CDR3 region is CASSDLALETQYF. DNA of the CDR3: TGTGCCAGCAGTGATCTGGCCCTAGAGACCCAGTACTTC.

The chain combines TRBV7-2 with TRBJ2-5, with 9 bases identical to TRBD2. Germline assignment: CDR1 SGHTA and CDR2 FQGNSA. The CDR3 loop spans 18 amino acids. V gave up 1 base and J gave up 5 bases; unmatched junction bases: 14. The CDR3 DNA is TGTGCCAGCAGCTTAGTAAGCAAGCGGGAGGCCGTCTGGGAGACCCAGTACTTC. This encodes CASSLVSKREAVWETQYF.

The CDR3 loop reads CASSFSGEGATQYF. CDR3 nucleotides: TGTGCCAGTAGTTTTAGCGGGGAGGGAGCTACGCAGTATTTT. This sequence joins TRBV19 and TRBJ2-3; the match to TRBD2 covers 8 bases. Germline loops: CDR1 LNHDA, CDR2 SQIVND (reference sequence). This CDR3 spans 14 amino acids. V gave up 5 bases and J gave up 8 bases; unmatched junction bases: 9. The variable domain in full, completed from reference TRBV19 and TRBJ2-3, reads DGGITQSPKYLFRKEGQNVTLSCEQNLNHDAMYWYRQDPGQGLRLIYYSQIVNDFQKGDIAEGYSVSREKKESFPLTVTSAQKNPTAFYLCASSFSGEGATQYFGPGTRLTVL.

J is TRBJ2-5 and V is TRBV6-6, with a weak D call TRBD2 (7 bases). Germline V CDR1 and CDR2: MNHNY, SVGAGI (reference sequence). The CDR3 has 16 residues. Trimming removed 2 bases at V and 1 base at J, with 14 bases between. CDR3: CASSYRGGPTQETQYF. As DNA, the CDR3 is TGTGCCAGCAGTTACCGCGGGGGCCCGACCCAAGAGACCCAGTACTTC.

The CDR3 reads CASSAAGAGELFF. The CDR3 region has the DNA TGTGCCAGCAGCGCGGCGGGCGCCGGGGAGCTGTTTTTT. J is TRBJ2-2 and V is TRBV12-3 or TRBV12-4, with D possibly matching TRBD2 (5 bases). V lost 6 bases and J 6 bases, leaving 11 bases between the germline ends. The CDR3 is 13 residues long.

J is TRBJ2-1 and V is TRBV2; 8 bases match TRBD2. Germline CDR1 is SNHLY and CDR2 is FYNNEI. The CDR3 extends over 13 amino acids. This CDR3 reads CVGASGRYNEQFF. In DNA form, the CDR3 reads TGTGTCGGGGCTAGCGGGCGTTACAATGAGCAGTTCTTC.

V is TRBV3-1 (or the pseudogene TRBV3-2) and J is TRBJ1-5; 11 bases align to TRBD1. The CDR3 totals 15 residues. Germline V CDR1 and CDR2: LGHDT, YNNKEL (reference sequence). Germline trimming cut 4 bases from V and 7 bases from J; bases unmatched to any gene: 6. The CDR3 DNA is TGTGCCAGCAGCCTAGGGACAGGGGGAGGGCAGCCCCAGCATTTT. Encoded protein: CASSLGTGGGQPQHF.

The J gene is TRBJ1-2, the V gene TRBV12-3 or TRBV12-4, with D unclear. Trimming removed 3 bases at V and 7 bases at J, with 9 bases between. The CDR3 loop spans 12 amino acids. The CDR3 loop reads CASSLTPGGYTF. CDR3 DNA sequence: TGTGCCAGCAGTTTGACCCCGGGTGGCTACACCTTC.

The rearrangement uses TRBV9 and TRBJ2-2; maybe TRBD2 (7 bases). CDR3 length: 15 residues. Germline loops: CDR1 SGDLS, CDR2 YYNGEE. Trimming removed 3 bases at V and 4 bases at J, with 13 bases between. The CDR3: CASSGRGALTGELFF. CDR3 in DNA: TGTGCCAGCAGCGGCCGGGGGGCCCTCACCGGGGAGCTGTTTTTT.

CDR3 DNA: TGTGCCAGCAGCTTCGTTCAGGGGTGGGAGCAGTACTTC. Translating gives CASSFVQGWEQYF. The chain joins TRBV7-2 to TRBJ2-7; D is perhaps TRBD1 (6 bases). Germline V gives CDR1 SGHTA, CDR2 FQGNSA. The V and J ends lost 3 bases and 7 bases respectively, with 13 bases between them. CDR3 length equals 13 residues.

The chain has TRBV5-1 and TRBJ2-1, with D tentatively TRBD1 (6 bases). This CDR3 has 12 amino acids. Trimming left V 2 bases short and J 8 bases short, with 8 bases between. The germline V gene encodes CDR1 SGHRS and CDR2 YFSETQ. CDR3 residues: CASSFQGHEQFF. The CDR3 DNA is TGCGCCAGCAGCTTCCAGGGGCATGAGCAGTTCTTC.

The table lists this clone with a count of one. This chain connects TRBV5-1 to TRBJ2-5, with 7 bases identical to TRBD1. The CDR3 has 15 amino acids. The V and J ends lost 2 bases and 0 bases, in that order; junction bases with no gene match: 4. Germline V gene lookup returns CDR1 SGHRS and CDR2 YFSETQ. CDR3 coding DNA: TGCGCCAGCAGCTTACGACAGGGCAACCAAGAGACCCAGTACTTC. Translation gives CASSLRQGNQETQYF.

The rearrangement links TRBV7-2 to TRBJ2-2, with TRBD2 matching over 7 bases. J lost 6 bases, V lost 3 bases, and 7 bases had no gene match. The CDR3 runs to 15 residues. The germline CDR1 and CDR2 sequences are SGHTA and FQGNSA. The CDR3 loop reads CASSLDAGVSGELFF. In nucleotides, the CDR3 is TGTGCCAGCAGCTTGGACGCGGGAGTCTCCGGGGAGCTGTTTTTT. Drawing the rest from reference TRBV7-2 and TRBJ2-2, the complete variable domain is GAGVSQSPSNKVTEKGKDVELRCDPISGHTALYWYRQSLGQGLEFLIYFQGNSAPDKSGLPSDRFSAERTGGSVSTLTIQRTQQEDSAVYLCASSLDAGVSGELFFGEGSRLTVL.

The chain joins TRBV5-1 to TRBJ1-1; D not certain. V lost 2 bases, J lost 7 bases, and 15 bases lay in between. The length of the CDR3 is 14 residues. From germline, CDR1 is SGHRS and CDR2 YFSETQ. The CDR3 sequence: CASSFGFEEGEAFF. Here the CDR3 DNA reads TGCGCCAGCAGCTTTGGGTTTGAGGAGGGTGAAGCTTTCTTT.